The 30 T cell receptor beta chains listed next were all sequenced from one sample in a study of blood T cell repertoires in COVID-19. Method: immunoSEQ multiplex PCR; TCRdb's copy keeps in-frame clones and lacks some. The top ten hold around a tenth of the sample, which has roughly 36,000 clones, 87% seen once. The specimen was peripheral blood. The receptors originated from a man of 80 years or more with active COVID-19.

This sequence joins TRBV18 and TRBJ1-2; 10 bases are a match to TRBD1. Trimming took 3 bases from V and 1 from J; bases not matched to a gene: 8. Looked up from germline, CDR1 is KGHSH and CDR2 is LQKENI. The CDR3 runs to 17 residues. CDR3 in DNA: TGTGCCAGCTCACCCTCACCGGGACAGGGGTTTAACTATGGCTACACCTTC. Protein product: CASSPSPGQGFNYGYTF.

The V and J genes are TRBV18 and TRBJ1-1; TRBD1 aligns across 9 bases. Germline V gene lookup returns CDR1 KGHSH and CDR2 LQKENI. CDR3 length: 18 residues. V gave up 4 bases and J gave up 0 bases; unmatched junction bases: 12. CDR3: CASSLLVGTGWMNTEAFF. The CDR3 DNA reads as TGTGCCAGCTCACTTCTAGTGGGGACAGGGTGGATGAACACTGAAGCTTTCTTT.

This chain connects TRBV30 to TRBJ1-6; 8 bases map to TRBD1. The CDR3 runs to 15 residues. V was clipped by 2 bases and J by 7 bases; unmatched bases: 7. Per germline, CDR1 GTSNPN and CDR2 SVGIG (reference sequence). For the CDR3, the DNA is TGTGCCTGGAGTACCCGACAGGGGACGAATTCACCCCTCCACTTT. Protein sequence: CAWSTRQGTNSPLHF.

This clone was seen a single time. This rearrangement joins TRBV4-3 to TRBJ2-4, with 11 bases lining up with TRBD2. The CDR3 is 22 residues long. V dropped 0 bases and J dropped 0; count of bases not matched to a gene: 16. Germline V gives CDR1 LGHNA, CDR2 YSLEER. In nucleotides, the CDR3 is TGCGCCAGCAGCCAAGATTTAGTCCGACTAGCGGGGAGGGGAATAGCCAAAAACATTCAGTACTTC. Its translation is CASSQDLVRLAGRGIAKNIQYF.

The chain combines TRBV3-1 (or the pseudogene TRBV3-2) with TRBJ2-5; 12 bases agree with TRBD2. Germline V gene sequence: CDR1 LGHDT, CDR2 YNNKEL (reference sequence). The CDR3 runs to 17 residues. Germline trimming cut 4 bases from V and 5 bases from J; bases unmatched to any gene: 11. As DNA, the CDR3 is TGTGCCAGCAGCCTGGGGAGGACTAGCGGGATTGGTGAGACCCAGTACTTC. The encoded protein is CASSLGRTSGIGETQYF.

Remarks on this clone: Mismatch with germline at one junction end may stem from a read error. This chain connects TRBV28 to TRBJ1-4; D is perhaps TRBD1 (6 bases). The CDR3 spans 14 residues. CDR1 MDHEN and CDR2 SYDVKM come from the germline V gene. CDR3 in amino acids: CATCPGTTNEKLFF. CDR3 coding DNA: TGTGCCACTTGTCCGGGGACAACAAATGAAAAACTGTTTTTT.

The V and J genes are TRBV19 and TRBJ1-1; D possibly corresponds to TRBD1 (5 bases). Looked up from germline, CDR1 is LNHDA and CDR2 is SQIVND (reference sequence). The germline V and J ends were trimmed by 3 bases and 1 base, with 6 bases remaining between them. This CDR3 contains 13 residues. CDR3 amino acids: CASSMGGNTEAFF. The CDR3 nucleotides read TGTGCCAGTAGTATGGGGGGGAACACTGAAGCTTTCTTT.

This chain uses TRBV5-1 with TRBJ2-7; 10 bases map to TRBD1. J lost 7 bases, V lost 7 bases, and 11 bases had no gene match. Germline V gene data show CDR1 as SGHRS and CDR2 as YFSETQ. The CDR3 runs 14 residues. CDR3: CASGAGQGSDEQYF. Written as DNA, the CDR3 is TGCGCCAGCGGAGCGGGACAGGGGTCTGATGAGCAGTACTTC.

The chain is built from TRBV10-3 and TRBJ1-1; a weak D match, TRBD1 (6 bases). Germline-derived CDR1 and CDR2 are ENHRY and SYGVKD. V was trimmed by 4 bases and J by 0 bases, leaving 9 bases between them. This CDR3 contains 14 residues. The DNA for the CDR3 is TGTGCCATCAGTGTGACAGGCATGAACACTGAAGCTTTCTTT. Translation: CAISVTGMNTEAFF.

This clone was counted only a few times. The rearrangement links TRBV7-8 to TRBJ1-2; D ambiguous. The CDR3 is 15 amino acids. Trimming shortened V by 1 base and J by 0 bases, and 9 bases separated the two germline ends. Germline CDR1 and CDR2: SGHVS and FQNEAQ. The CDR3 DNA reads TGTGCCAGCAGCTTAGTGGCACCGACTAACTATGGCTACACCTTC. Translating gives CASSLVAPTNYGYTF.

The chain uses TRBV18 and TRBJ2-7; 7 bases match TRBD1. The CDR3 length is 15 residues. From germline, CDR1 is KGHSH and CDR2 LQKENI. V trimming: 3 bases; J trimming: 7 bases; junction bases outside the gene matches: 12. The CDR3 sequence: CASSPNRQGQREQYF. CDR3 DNA: TGTGCCAGCTCACCGAATAGACAGGGTCAAAGAGAGCAGTACTTC. Supplemented by reference TRBV18 and TRBJ2-7, the full variable domain reads NAGVMQNPRHLVRRRGQEARLRCSPMKGHSHVYWYRQLPEEGLKFMVYLQKENIIDESGMPKERFSAEFPKEGPSILRIQQVVRGDSAAYFCASSPNRQGQREQYFGPGTRLTVT.

A single count supports this clone. One junction end disagrees with the germline gene, perhaps due to a read error. This chain joins TRBV12-3 or TRBV12-4 and TRBJ2-3; a possible D gene is TRBD1 (6 bases). The CDR3 has 12 amino acids. The CDR3 DNA reads TGTGCCAGCAGTTTCCTCAGAAATGGACAGATTTTT. Amino acids: CASSFLRNGQIF.

This sequence joins TRBV10-3 and TRBJ2-7; D is undetermined. There are 15 residues in the CDR3. Trimming removed 5 bases at V and 0 bases at J, with 14 bases between. Germline V gene sequence: CDR1 ENHRY, CDR2 SYGVKD. In DNA form, the CDR3 reads TGTGCCATCAGTCCCTTCGTGTCCGTCTCCTACGAGCAGTACTTC. It translates to CAISPFVSVSYEQYF.

The sample holds a few counts of this clone. This sequence joins TRBV6-5 and TRBJ2-2, with D unresolved. This CDR3 has 16 amino acids. Trimming removed 0 bases at V and 1 base at J, with 9 bases between. Germline V CDR1 and CDR2: MNHEY, SVGAGI. The CDR3 DNA reads as TGTGCCAGCAGTTACTCGAGTCAGGTGAACACCGGGGAGCTGTTTTTT. Its translation: CASSYSSQVNTGELFF.

The genes are TRBV28 and TRBJ2-1; D is undetermined. V was shortened by 3 bases and J by 0 bases, with 18 bases between the two germline ends. This CDR3 comprises 18 residues. CDR1 is MDHEN and CDR2 is SYDVKM in the germline V gene. The CDR3 spells CASSFPPHQRRSYNEQFF. As DNA, the CDR3 is TGTGCCAGCAGTTTTCCCCCGCATCAGCGCCGCTCCTACAATGAGCAGTTCTTC.

The V gene is TRBV5-1, the J gene TRBJ2-7, with 12 bases identical to TRBD2. V was clipped by 2 bases and J by 2 bases; unmatched bases: 8. CDR3 size: 17 residues. Germline V gives CDR1 SGHRS, CDR2 YFSETQ. The chain's CDR3 is CASSLSLAGGRPYEQYF. In DNA, the CDR3 is TGCGCCAGCAGCTTATCACTAGCGGGAGGAAGACCCTACGAGCAGTACTTC.

V and J are TRBV4-3 and TRBJ2-1; 12 nucleotides align to TRBD2. V trimming: 0 bases; J trimming: 0 bases; junction bases outside the gene matches: 12. The CDR3 is 21 residues long. Per germline, CDR1 LGHNA and CDR2 YSLEER. CDR3 bases: TGCGCCAGCAGCCAAGATCCCCTAGCGGGAGGGCCTTTCATCTCCTACAATGAGCAGTTCTTC. The encoded protein is CASSQDPLAGGPFISYNEQFF.

V usage is TRBV5-4 and J usage is TRBJ2-2; 7 bases are shared with TRBD1. V shed 7 bases, J shed 1 base, and the junction held 1 base outside the gene matches. The V gene's germline CDR1 is SGHNT and CDR2 YYREEE (reference sequence). The CDR3 consists of 13 residues. The CDR3 here is CASGTVNTGELFF. The CDR3, as DNA: TGTGCCAGCGGGACAGTGAACACCGGGGAGCTGTTTTTT.

The chain recombines TRBV5-4 with TRBJ2-7, with TRBD1 matching 7 bases. The ends lost 4 bases at V and 4 bases at J; junction bases unmatched: 11. The CDR3 covers 15 residues. CDR1 is SGHNT and CDR2 is YYREEE in the germline V gene (reference sequence). CDR3 region: CASSGTGDQGYEQYF. In DNA, the CDR3 is TGTGCCAGCAGCGGTACAGGGGACCAAGGGTACGAGCAGTACTTC.

This clone came up once. The genes are TRBV7-2 and TRBJ1-2, with a weak D call TRBD1 (5 bases). Germline V lookup: CDR1 SGHTA, CDR2 FQGNSA. The CDR3 runs to 13 residues. Trimming took 2 bases from V and 4 from J, leaving 8 bases between them. The CDR3 reads CASSLQGGYGYTF. The CDR3 bases are TGTGCCAGCAGCTTACAGGGAGGCTATGGCTACACCTTC.

This rearrangement joins TRBV19 to TRBJ2-7; 7 bases agree with TRBD2. CDR1 LNHDA and CDR2 SQIVND come from the germline V gene (reference sequence). The CDR3 has 12 residues. The V segment lost 6 bases and the J segment 2 bases; nucleotides outside the gene matches: 1. The CDR3 is CASRGTTYEQYF. In DNA, the CDR3 is TGTGCCAGTAGAGGGACTACCTACGAGCAGTACTTC. Complete variable domain (other parts from reference TRBV19 and TRBJ2-7): DGGITQSPKYLFRKEGQNVTLSCEQNLNHDAMYWYRQDPGQGLRLIYYSQIVNDFQKGDIAEGYSVSREKKESFPLTVTSAQKNPTAFYLCASRGTTYEQYFGPGTRLTVT.

This chain connects TRBV7-9 to TRBJ2-3, with TRBD1 as a possible D gene (5 bases). The CDR3 has 14 amino acids. Germline V gene sequence: CDR1 SEHNR, CDR2 FQNEAQ (reference sequence). The V end was cut by 7 bases, the J end by 5 bases, with 16 bases between. The CDR3: CASTPAGSGDTQYF. Written as DNA, the CDR3 is TGTGCCAGCACCCCTGCAGGGTCTGGAGATACGCAGTATTTT.

The rearrangement links TRBV25-1 to TRBJ2-2; 7 bases are a match to TRBD1. The CDR3 runs 16 residues. Germline V gives CDR1 MGHDK, CDR2 SYGVNS. Losses at the gene ends were 8 bases for V and 7 bases for J; bases not matched to a gene: 16. The CDR3 nucleotides are TGTGCCAGCGAAAAACCGGTAGGGGGCTTCGGCGGGGAGCTGTTTTTT. Translated, it gives CASEKPVGGFGGELFF.

This chain links TRBV28 with TRBJ2-3; TRBD1 matches 8 bases. Germline lookup yields CDR1 MDHEN and CDR2 SYDVKM. The CDR3 runs 15 residues. J was trimmed by 0 bases and V by 5 bases; bases with no gene match: 4. In DNA, the CDR3 is TGTGCCAGCAGTGCCTGGGACAGGAGCACAGATACGCAGTATTTT. Amino acids: CASSAWDRSTDTQYF.

This sequence joins TRBV28 and TRBJ1-2; 10 bases are shared with TRBD1. Germline V gene sequence: CDR1 MDHEN, CDR2 SYDVKM. Trimming at V came to 7 bases and at J to 2 bases, leaving 4 bases not matched to a gene. The CDR3 loop spans 14 amino acids. The CDR3 DNA is TGTGCCAGCACCCAGGGACAGGGGAACTATGGCTACACCTTC. It translates to CASTQGQGNYGYTF.

V and J are TRBV29-1 and TRBJ2-4, with TRBD1 matching over 7 bases. This CDR3 region has 13 residues. J lost 7 bases, V lost 4 bases, and 7 bases had no gene match. CDR1 is SQVTM and CDR2 is ANQGSEA in the germline V gene. The CDR3 sequence is CSVVEGAHNIQYF. In nucleotides, the CDR3 is TGCAGCGTTGTAGAGGGGGCCCATAACATTCAGTACTTC.

Comments on this clone: A read error may account for a junction end that differs from germline. V gene TRBV2 combines with J gene TRBJ2-7; 9 nucleotides line up with TRBD1. CDR3 size: 11 residues. CDR1 is SNHLY, CDR2 FYNNEI, per germline. This CDR3 is CASTLQGALDF. The CDR3 DNA is TGTGCCAGCACCTTACAGGGGGCGCTGGACTTC.

V and J are TRBV24-1 and TRBJ2-2, with TRBD2 as a possible D gene (5 bases). With 5 bases removed from V and 6 bases from J, the gap between germline ends came to 12 bases. The CDR3 is 14 amino acids. Per germline, CDR1 KGHDR and CDR2 SFDVKD. The CDR3 here is CATSVGGHAGELFF. CDR3 in DNA: TGTGCCACCAGTGTGGGCGGGCATGCCGGGGAGCTGTTTTTT.

V usage is TRBV6-5 and J usage is TRBJ1-2; 11 nucleotides match TRBD1. Germline V gives CDR1 MNHEY, CDR2 SVGAGI. After removal of 8 bases from V and 6 bases from J, the junction contained 5 bases not matched to a gene. CDR3 length: 13 residues. The CDR3 DNA reads as TGTGCCAGCGGACAGGGGGCAGCCGATGGCTACACCTTC. It translates to CASGQGAADGYTF.

This rearrangement joins TRBV28 to TRBJ1-5; unclear D gene. The V gene's germline CDR1 is MDHEN and CDR2 SYDVKM. V was cut by 7 bases and J by 3 bases, with 19 bases left in between. CDR3 length: 16 amino acids. The CDR3 region is CASKTLARDFNQPQHF. In DNA form, the CDR3 reads TGTGCCAGCAAAACCCTCGCCCGGGATTTCAATCAGCCCCAGCATTTT. The variable domain in full, with the rest retrieved from reference TRBV28 and TRBJ1-5, is DVKVTQSSRYLVKRTGEKVFLECVQDMDHENMFWYRQDPGLGLRLIYFSYDVKMKEKGDIPEGYSVSREKKERFSLILESASTNQTSMYLCASKTLARDFNQPQHFGDGTRLSIL.